The subject of this entry is one T cell receptor (beta chain). Its antigen is unidentified. CDR1 is LNHDA and CDR2 is SQIVND in the germline V gene (reference sequence). With 4 bases removed from V and 7 bases from J, the gap between germline ends came to 8 bases. The CDR3 length is 12 residues. This entry comes from a study of T cell responses to AZD1222 COVID-19 vaccine. Overall study findings and caveats: The sample set comprised mostly white British donors with more females, and clonal diversity was possibly underestimated. Baseline seropositives among AZD1222 recipients totaled only five to seven. Across spike, vaccine-associated CD4 TCRs were found, dominant at 160-218 and 743-854.

Produced via immunoSEQ multiplex PCR; TCRdb's table is partial and in-frame only. The sample includes 100,000 to 150,000 clones, around 86% of them seen just once. The chain uses TRBV19 and TRBJ2-1; D unclear. Here the sequenced sample was peripheral blood, taken 28 days after the second AZD1222 dose. This clonotype was sampled from an adult who received the AZD1222 COVID-19 vaccine. CDR3: CASSKLLNEQFF. DNA for the CDR3: TGTGCCAGTAGTAAGCTCCTGAATGAGCAGTTCTTC.